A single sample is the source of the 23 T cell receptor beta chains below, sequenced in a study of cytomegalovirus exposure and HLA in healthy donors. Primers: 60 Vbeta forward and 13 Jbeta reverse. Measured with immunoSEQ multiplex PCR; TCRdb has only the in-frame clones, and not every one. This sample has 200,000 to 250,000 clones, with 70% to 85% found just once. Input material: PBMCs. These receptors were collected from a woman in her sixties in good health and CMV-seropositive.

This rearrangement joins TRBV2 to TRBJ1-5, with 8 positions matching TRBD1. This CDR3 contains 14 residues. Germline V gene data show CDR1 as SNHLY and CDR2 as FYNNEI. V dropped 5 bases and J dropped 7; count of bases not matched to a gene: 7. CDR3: CASSYQGARQPQHF. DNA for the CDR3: TGTGCCAGCAGTTACCAGGGGGCGCGGCAGCCCCAGCATTTT.

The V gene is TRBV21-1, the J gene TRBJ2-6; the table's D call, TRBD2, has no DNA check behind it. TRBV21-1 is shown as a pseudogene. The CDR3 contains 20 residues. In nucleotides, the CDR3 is TGTGCCAGCAGCAAAGAATATAGGCGGGAGGCCAACTCTGGGGCCAACGTCCTGACTTTC. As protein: CASSKEYRREANSGANVLTF.

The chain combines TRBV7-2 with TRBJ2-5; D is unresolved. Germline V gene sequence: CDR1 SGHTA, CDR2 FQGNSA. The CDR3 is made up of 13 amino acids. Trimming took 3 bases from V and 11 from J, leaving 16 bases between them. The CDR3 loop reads CASSFTVYEEQYF. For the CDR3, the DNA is TGTGCCAGCAGCTTTACCGTCTACGAGGAGCAGTACTTC. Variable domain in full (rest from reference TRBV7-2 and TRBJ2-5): GAGVSQSPSNKVTEKGKDVELRCDPISGHTALYWYRQSLGQGLEFLIYFQGNSAPDKSGLPSDRFSAERTGGSVSTLTIQRTQQEDSAVYLCASSFTVYEEQYFGPGTRLLVL.

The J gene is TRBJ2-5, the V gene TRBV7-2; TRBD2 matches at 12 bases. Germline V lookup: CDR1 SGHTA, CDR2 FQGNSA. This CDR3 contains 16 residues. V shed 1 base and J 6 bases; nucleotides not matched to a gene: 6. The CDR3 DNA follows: TGTGCCAGCAGCTTAGTTACTAGCGGGGGGTTTCAGACCCAGTACTTC. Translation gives CASSLVTSGGFQTQYF.

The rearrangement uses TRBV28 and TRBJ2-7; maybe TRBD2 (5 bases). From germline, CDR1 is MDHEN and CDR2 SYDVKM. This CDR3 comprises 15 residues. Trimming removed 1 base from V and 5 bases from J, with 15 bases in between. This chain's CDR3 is CASSLFGERYHEQYF. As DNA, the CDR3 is TGTGCCAGCAGTTTATTCGGGGAGAGGTACCACGAGCAGTACTTC.

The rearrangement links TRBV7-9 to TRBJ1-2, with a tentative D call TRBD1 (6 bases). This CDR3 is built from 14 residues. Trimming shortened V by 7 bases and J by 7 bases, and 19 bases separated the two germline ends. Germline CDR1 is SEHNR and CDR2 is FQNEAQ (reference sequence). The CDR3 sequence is CASTTGTQLLGYTF. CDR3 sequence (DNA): TGTGCCAGCACCACAGGGACGCAGCTTCTTGGCTACACCTTC.

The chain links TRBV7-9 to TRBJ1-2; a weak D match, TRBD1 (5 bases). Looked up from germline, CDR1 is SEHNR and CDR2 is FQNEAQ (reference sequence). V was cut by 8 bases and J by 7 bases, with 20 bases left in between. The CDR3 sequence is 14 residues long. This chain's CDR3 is CASDQGSALLGYTF. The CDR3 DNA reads TGTGCCAGCGACCAGGGATCGGCTCTTCTTGGCTACACCTTC. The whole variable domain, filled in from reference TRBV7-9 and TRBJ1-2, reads DTGVSQNPRHKITKRGQNVTFRCDPISEHNRLYWYRQTLGQGPEFLTYFQNEAQLEKSRLLSDRFSAERPKGSFSTLEIQRTEQGDSAMYLCASDQGSALLGYTFGSGTRLTVV.

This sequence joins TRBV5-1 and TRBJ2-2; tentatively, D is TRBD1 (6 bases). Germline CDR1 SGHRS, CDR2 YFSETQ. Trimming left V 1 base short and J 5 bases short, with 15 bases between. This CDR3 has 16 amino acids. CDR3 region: CASSLTGGEGTGELFF. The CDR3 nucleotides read TGCGCCAGCAGCTTGACTGGGGGCGAAGGTACCGGGGAGCTGTTTTTT.

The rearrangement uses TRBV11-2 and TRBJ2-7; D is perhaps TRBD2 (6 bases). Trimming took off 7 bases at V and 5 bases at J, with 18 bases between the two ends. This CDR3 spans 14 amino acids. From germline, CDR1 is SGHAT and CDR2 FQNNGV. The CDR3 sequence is CASTRGGGSNEQYF. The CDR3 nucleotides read TGTGCCAGCACTCGTGGGGGAGGATCAAACGAGCAGTACTTC.

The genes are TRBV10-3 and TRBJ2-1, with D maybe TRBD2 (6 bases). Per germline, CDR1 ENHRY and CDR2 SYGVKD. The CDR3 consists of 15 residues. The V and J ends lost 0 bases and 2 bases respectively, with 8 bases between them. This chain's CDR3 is CAISESGGTYNEQFF. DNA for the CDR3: TGTGCCATCAGTGAGTCTGGCGGGACCTACAATGAGCAGTTCTTC.

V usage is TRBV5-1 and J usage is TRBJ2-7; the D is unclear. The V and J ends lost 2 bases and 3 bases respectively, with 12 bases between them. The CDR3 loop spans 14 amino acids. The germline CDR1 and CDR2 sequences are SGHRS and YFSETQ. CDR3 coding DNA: TGCGCCAGCAGCTTTGCAGGAAACTTCTACGAGCAGTACTTC. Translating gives CASSFAGNFYEQYF.

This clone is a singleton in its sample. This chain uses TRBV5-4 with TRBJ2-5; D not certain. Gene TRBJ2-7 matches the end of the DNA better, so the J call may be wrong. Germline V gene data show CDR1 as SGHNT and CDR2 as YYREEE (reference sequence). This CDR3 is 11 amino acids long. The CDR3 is CASSLGYEQYF. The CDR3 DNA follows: TGTGCCAGCAGCTTGGGCTACGAGCAGTACTTC.

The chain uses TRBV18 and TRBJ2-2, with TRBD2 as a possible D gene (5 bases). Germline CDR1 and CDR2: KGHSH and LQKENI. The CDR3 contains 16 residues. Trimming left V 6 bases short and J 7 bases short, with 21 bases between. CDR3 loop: CASSATRTGSGGELFF. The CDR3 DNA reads TGTGCCAGCTCGGCGACCCGGACGGGGTCTGGCGGGGAGCTGTTTTTT.

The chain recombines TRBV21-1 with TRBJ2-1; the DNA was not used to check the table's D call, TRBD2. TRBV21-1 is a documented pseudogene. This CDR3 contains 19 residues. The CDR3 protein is CASSKVRTSGGARRNEQFF. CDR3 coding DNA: TGTGCCAGCAGCAAAGTGAGGACTAGCGGGGGGGCCAGGAGGAATGAGCAGTTCTTC.

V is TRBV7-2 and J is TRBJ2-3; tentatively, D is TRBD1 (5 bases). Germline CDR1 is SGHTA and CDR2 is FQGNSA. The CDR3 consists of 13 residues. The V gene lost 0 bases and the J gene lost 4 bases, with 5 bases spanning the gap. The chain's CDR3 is CASSLAGADTQYF. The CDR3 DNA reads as TGTGCCAGCAGCTTAGCAGGGGCAGATACGCAGTATTTT.

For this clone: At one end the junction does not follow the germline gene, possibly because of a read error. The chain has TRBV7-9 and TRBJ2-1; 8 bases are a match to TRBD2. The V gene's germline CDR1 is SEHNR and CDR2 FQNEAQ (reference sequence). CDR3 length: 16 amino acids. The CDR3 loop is CSSSPIAGKLTDEQFF. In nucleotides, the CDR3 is TGTTCCAGCAGCCCGATAGCGGGGAAACTTACAGATGAGCAGTTCTTC.

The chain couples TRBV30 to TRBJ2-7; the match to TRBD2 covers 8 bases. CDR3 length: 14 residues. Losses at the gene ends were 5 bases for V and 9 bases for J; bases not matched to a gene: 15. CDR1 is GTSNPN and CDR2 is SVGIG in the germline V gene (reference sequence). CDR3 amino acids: CAWEVPGGTRVQYF. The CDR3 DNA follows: TGTGCCTGGGAAGTACCGGGGGGGACGAGGGTGCAGTACTTC.

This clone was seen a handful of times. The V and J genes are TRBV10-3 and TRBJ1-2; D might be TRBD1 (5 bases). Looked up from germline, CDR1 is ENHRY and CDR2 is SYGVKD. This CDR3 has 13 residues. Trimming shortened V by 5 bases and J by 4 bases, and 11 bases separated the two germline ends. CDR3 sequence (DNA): TGTGCCATCAGTCCCGGGACTTTCTATGGCTACACCTTC. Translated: CAISPGTFYGYTF.

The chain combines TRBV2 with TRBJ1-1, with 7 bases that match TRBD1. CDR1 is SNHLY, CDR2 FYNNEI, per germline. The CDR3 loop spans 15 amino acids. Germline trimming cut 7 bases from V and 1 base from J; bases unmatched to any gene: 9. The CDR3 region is CASTIHRGENTEAFF. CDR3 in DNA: TGTGCCAGCACGATCCACAGGGGTGAGAACACTGAAGCTTTCTTT.

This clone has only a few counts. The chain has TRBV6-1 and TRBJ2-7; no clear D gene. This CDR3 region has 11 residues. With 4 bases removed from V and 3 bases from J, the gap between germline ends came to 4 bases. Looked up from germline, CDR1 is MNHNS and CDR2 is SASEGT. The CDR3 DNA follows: TGTGCCAGCAGTGCCCTCTACGAGCAGTACTTC. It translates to CASSALYEQYF.

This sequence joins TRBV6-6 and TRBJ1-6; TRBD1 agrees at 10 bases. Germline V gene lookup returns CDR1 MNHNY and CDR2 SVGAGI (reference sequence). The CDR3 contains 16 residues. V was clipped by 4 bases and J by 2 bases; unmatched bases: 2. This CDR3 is CASSLGQGAYNSPLHF. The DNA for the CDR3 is TGTGCCAGCAGTTTAGGACAGGGGGCCTATAATTCACCCCTCCACTTT.

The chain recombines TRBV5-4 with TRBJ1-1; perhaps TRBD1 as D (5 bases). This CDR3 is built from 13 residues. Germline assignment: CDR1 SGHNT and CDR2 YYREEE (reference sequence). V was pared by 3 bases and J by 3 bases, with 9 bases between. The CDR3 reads CASSSDSYTEAFF. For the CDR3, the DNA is TGTGCCAGCAGCTCCGACAGTTACACTGAAGCTTTCTTT.

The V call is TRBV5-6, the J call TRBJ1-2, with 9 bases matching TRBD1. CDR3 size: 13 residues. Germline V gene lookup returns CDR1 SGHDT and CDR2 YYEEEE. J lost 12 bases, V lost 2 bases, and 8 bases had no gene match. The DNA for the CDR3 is TGTGCCAGCAGCTTAACCGGGACAGGGATTCACACCTTC. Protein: CASSLTGTGIHTF.